These 2 T cell receptor beta chains came from one sample sequenced in a study of blood T cell repertoires in COVID-19. The assay was immunoSEQ multiplex PCR, and TCRdb's table has in-frame clones only and misses some. The sample consists of some 180,000 clones, roughly 80% of them appearing once. Material for sequencing was peripheral blood. All receptors come from a man between 65 and 80 years old with active or convalescent COVID-19.

This chain connects TRBV11-3 to TRBJ2-5, with TRBD2 matching over 13 bases. The CDR3 runs 15 residues. The V and J ends lost 4 bases and 3 bases, in that order; junction bases with no gene match: 2. Looked up from germline, CDR1 is SGHNT and CDR2 is YENEEA. The CDR3: CASSSGLAGEETQYF. CDR3 bases: TGTGCCAGCAGCTCTGGACTAGCGGGAGAAGAGACCCAGTACTTC.

The chain has TRBV7-6 and TRBJ1-1, with D uncertain. Deletions cut 0 bases from V and 1 base from J, with 9 bases between. This CDR3 is built from 15 residues. CDR1 is SGHVS and CDR2 is FNYEAQ in the germline V gene. In DNA form, the CDR3 reads TGTGCCAGCAGCTTAGCGGCGGCCCAGAACACTGAAGCTTTCTTT. It translates to CASSLAAAQNTEAFF.